This T cell receptor (beta chain) originates from a study of cytomegalovirus exposure and HLA in healthy donors. The study, taken as a whole, reports: TRBV6-2, TRBV6-3 and some other V segments were unresolvable in 87-base-pair reads.

As concerns this clone: No antigen is known for it.

V was cut by 1 base and J by 2 bases, with 10 bases left in between. Germline V gene data show CDR1 as SGHNT and CDR2 as YYREEE (reference sequence). This CDR3 comprises 14 residues. PCR used 60 Vbeta primers and 13 Jbeta primers. The table came from immunoSEQ multiplex PCR; TCRdb's copy has only in-frame clones and leaves some out. The profile shows some 150,000 clones, about four fifths of them singletons. The receptor was isolated from a young man in good health and CMV-seronegative. The sequencing input was PBMCs. The chain combines TRBV5-4 with TRBJ2-7; perhaps TRBD1 as D (5 bases). CDR3: CASSLSGNTYEQYF. The CDR3 DNA is TGTGCCAGCAGCTTGTCAGGGAACACCTACGAGCAGTACTTC.